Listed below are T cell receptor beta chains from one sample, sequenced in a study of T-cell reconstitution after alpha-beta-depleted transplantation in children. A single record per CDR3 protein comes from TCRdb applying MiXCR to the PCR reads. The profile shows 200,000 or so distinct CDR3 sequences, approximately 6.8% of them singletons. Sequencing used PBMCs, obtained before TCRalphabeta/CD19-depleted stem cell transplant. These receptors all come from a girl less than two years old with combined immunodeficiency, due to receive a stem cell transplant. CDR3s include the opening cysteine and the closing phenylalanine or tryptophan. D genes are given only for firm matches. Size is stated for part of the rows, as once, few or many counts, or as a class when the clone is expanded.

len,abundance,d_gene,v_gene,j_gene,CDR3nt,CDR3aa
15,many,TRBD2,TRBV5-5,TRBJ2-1,TGTGCCAGCAGCGTGGGACTAGCGGCCTACAATGAGCAGTTCTTC,CASSVGLAAYNEQFF
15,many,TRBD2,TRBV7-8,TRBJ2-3,TGTGCCAGCACACTCGGGACTAGCAAGGGGTATACGCAGTATTTT,CASTLGTSKGYTQYF
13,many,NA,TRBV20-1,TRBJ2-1,TGCAGTGCGGAGCGGGTGTCCTACAATGAGCAGTTCTTC,CSAERVSYNEQFF
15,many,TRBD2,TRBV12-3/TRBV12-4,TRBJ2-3,TGTGCCAGCAGTTTAGGAGCGGGGCCCGCAGATACGCAGTATTTT,CASSLGAGPADTQYF
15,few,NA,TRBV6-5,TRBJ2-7,TGTGCCAGCAGCACCCGGGACTCCAGCTCCTACGAGCAGTACTTC,CASSTRDSSSYEQYF
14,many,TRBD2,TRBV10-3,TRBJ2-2,TGTGCCATCAAAAGCGGGAGCAACACCGGGGAGCTGTTTTTT,CAIKSGSNTGELFF
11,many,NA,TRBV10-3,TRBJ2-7,TGTGCCATCTCCAGCTCCTACGAGCAGTACTTC,CAISSSYEQYF
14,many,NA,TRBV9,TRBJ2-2,TGTGCCAGCAGCCCCGTTTTTCACACCGGGGAGCTGTTTTTT,CASSPVFHTGELFF
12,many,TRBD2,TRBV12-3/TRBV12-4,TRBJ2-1,TGTGCCAGCAGTCCCTCGACTAGCGGGGGGATCTTC,CASSPSTSGGIF
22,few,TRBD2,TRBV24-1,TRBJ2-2,TGTGCCACCAGTGATTTTTCGTCCGGGACTAGCGGGATCCGACCGAACACCGGGGAGCTGTTTTTT,CATSDFSSGTSGIRPNTGELFF
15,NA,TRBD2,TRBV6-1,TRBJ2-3,TGTGCCAGACCCCCACTAGCGGGGGTAACAGATACGCAGTATTTT,CARPPLAGVTDTQYF
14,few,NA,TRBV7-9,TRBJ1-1,TGTGCCAGCAGCAAGACAGCTATAAACACTGAAGCTTTCTTT,CASSKTAINTEAFF
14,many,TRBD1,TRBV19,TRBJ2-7,TGTGCCAGTAGTATCCGGGACAGGACCTACGAGCAGTACTTC,CASSIRDRTYEQYF
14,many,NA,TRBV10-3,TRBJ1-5,TGTGCCATCAGTGCCGTAGGGGCCAATCAGCCCCAGCATTTT,CAISAVGANQPQHF
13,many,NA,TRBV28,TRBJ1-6,TGTGCCAGCAGCTTAAATCGGGCAGTCCCCCTCCACTTT,CASSLNRAVPLHF
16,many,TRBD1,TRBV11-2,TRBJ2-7,TGTGCCAGCAGCCCATCTGGGGACAGGGGGTATTACGAGCAGTACTTC,CASSPSGDRGYYEQYF
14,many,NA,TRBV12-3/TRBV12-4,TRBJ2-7,TGTGCCAGCACTTTTCTCCCAGGGAAAGGCGAGCAGTACTTC,CASTFLPGKGEQYF
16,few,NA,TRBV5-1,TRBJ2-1,TGCGCCAGCAGGGTTTTCGGGACTGGGCCCCACAATGAGCAGTTCTTC,CASRVFGTGPHNEQFF
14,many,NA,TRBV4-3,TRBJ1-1,TGCGCCAGCAGCCATGTCCCGACGAACACTGAAGCTTTCTTT,CASSHVPTNTEAFF
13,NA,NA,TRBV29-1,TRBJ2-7,TGCAGCGTTGAAGAATTCGGAACCTACGAGCAGTACTTC,CSVEEFGTYEQYF
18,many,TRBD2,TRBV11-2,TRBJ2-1,TGTGCCAGCAGCCTGATCCCCCGACTAGCCAGCTCCTACAATGAGCAGTTCTTC,CASSLIPRLASSYNEQFF
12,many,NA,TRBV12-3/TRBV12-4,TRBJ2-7,TGTGCCAGCAGTTCTCAGGGGGGCGAGCAGTACTTC,CASSSQGGEQYF
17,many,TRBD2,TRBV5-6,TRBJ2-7,TGTGCCAGCAGCCCGGGGACTAGCAGGCTGGTCTCCTACGAGCAGTACTTC,CASSPGTSRLVSYEQYF
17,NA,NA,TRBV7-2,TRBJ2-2,TGTGCCTGCAGCGGCGGGTTGGGCAGACCGAACACCGGGGAGCTGTTTTTT,CACSGGLGRPNTGELFF
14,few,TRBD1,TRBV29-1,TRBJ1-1,TGCAGCGTTGATGAGGGGGCCTTGAACACTGAAGCTTTCTTT,CSVDEGALNTEAFF
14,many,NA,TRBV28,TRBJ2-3,TGTGCCAGCAGTTTAACTAGTTTAGCAGATACGCAGTATTTT,CASSLTSLADTQYF
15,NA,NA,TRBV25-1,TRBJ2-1,TGTGCCAGCAGTGAATATTTTGGGTCCTACAATGAGCAGTTCTTC,CASSEYFGSYNEQFF
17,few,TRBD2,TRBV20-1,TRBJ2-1,TGCTGTGCTAGAGAAGACGGTGGGCGGGAGGGTTACAATGAGCAGTTCTTC,CCAREDGGREGYNEQFF
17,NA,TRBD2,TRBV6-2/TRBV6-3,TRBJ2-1,TGTGCCAGCGTCGCGGGGGGGCTCGGAGGGGTACGTAATGAGCAGTTCTTC,CASVAGGLGGVRNEQFF
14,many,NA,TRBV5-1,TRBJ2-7,TGCGCCAGCAGCTTAAGGGTCCAGGCTCGCGAGCAGTACTTC,CASSLRVQAREQYF
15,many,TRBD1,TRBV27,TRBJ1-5,TGTGCCAGCAGTTTTGGGACAGGGCCGGGGCAGCCCCAGCATTTT,CASSFGTGPGQPQHF
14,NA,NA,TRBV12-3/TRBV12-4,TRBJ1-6,TGTGCCAGCAGGCGGAACTACTATAATTCACCCCTCCACTTT,CASRRNYYNSPLHF
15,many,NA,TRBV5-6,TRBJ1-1,TGTGCCAGCAGCTTGATTGGCACCATGAACACTGAAGCTTTCTTT,CASSLIGTMNTEAFF
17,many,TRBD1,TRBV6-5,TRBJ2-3,TGTGCCAGCAGTTACTCGACAAGACAGGGGGCCACAGATACGCAGTATTTT,CASSYSTRQGATDTQYF
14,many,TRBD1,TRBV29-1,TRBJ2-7,TGCAGCGCAAGCGGGACAGGGTCAGGGTACGAGCAGTACTTC,CSASGTGSGYEQYF
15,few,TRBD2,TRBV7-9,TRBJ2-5,TGTGCCAGCAGCTCCCCGGGACTACTCCAAGAGACCCAGTACTTC,CASSSPGLLQETQYF
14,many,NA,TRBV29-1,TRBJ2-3,TGCAGCGTTGAAGGGGGGTACAGCACAGATACGCAGTATTTT,CSVEGGYSTDTQYF
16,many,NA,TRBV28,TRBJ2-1,TGTGCCAGCAGCTCCCCTCGTGAGGAGCACTACAATGAGCAGTTCTTC,CASSSPREEHYNEQFF
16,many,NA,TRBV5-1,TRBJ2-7,TGCGCCAGCAGCTTGCCGACCCGACAGACCCCCTACGAGCAGTACTTC,CASSLPTRQTPYEQYF
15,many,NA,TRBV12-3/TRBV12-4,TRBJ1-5,TGTGCCAGCAGAGTCGGGACGGTCGGTGGTCAGCCCCAGCATTTT,CASRVGTVGGQPQHF
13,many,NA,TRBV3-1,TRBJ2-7,TGTGCCAGCAGCCACCACAACTACCACGAGCAGTACTTC,CASSHHNYHEQYF
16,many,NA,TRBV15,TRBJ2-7,TGTGCCACCAGCAGAGATATGAGGAGTTCCAACTACGAGCAGTACTTC,CATSRDMRSSNYEQYF
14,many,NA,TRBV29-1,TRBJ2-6,TGCAGTGCGAATACAGGGTCTGGGGCCAACGTCCTGACTTTC,CSANTGSGANVLTF
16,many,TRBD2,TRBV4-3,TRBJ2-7,TGCGCCAGCAGCCAAGATGGGAGGGAGGGCTCCTACGAGCAGTACTTC,CASSQDGREGSYEQYF
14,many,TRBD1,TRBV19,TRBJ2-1,TGTGCCAGTAGTACCCGACAGGGGGCAGGAAAGCAGTTCTTC,CASSTRQGAGKQFF
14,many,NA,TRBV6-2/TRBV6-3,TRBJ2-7,TGTGCCAGCAGCATCTTTGGAGGTCCCTACGAGCAGTACTTC,CASSIFGGPYEQYF
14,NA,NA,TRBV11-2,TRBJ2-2,TGTGCCAGCAGACAGGTGGGGGTCGCCGGGGAGCTGTTTTTT,CASRQVGVAGELFF
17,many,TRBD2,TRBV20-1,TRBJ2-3,TGCAGTGCTGGACTAGCGGGAGGGCCCGTCAATTGGGATACGCAGTATTTT,CSAGLAGGPVNWDTQYF
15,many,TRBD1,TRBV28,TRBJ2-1,TGTGCCAGCAGTTTGGGGGACAGGGGGCAGAATGAGCAGTTCTTC,CASSLGDRGQNEQFF
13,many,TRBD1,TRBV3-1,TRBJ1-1,TGTGCCACCTCCGCGGCAGGGGGCACTGAAGCTTTCTTT,CATSAAGGTEAFF
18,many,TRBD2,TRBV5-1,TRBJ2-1,TGCGCCAGCAGTGCCGTGGGGACTAGCGGCAGCTCCTACAATGAGCAGTTCTTC,CASSAVGTSGSSYNEQFF
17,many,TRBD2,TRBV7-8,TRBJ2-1,TGTGCCAGCAGCTTAAACAGCGGGGGGATTCTTCGGAATGAGCAGTTCTTC,CASSLNSGGILRNEQFF
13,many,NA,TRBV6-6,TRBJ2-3,TGTGCCAGCAGTACCCCTGCCACAGATACGCAGTATTTT,CASSTPATDTQYF
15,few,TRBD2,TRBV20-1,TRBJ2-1,TGCAGTGCAGTGAGCCCTAGCGGTAGCTACAATGAGCAGTTCTTC,CSAVSPSGSYNEQFF
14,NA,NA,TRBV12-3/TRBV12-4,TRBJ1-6,TGTGCCAGCACCGCAGGGTGGGGAGGCCAACCCCTCCACTTT,CASTAGWGGQPLHF
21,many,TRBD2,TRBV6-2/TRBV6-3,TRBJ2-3,TGTGCCAGCAGTTATTTAGGCCAGGGGATGTCTAGCGGGGGCCGCACAGATACGCAGTATTTT,CASSYLGQGMSSGGRTDTQYF
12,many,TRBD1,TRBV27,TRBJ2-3,TGTGCCAGCCAGACAGGGGCAGATACGCAGTATTTT,CASQTGADTQYF
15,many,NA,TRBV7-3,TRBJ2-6,TGTGCCAGCAGCTTAGAGGGACTTGGGGCCAACGTCCTGACTTTC,CASSLEGLGANVLTF
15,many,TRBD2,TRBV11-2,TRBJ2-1,TGTGCCAGCAGCTTAGTTGGGGGACTAGGCAATGAGCAGTTCTTC,CASSLVGGLGNEQFF
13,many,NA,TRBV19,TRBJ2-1,TGTGCCAGTAGGCCGGGAGCTTACAATGAGCAGTTCTTC,CASRPGAYNEQFF